This T cell receptor (beta chain) was documented in a study of monozygotic twins with inflammatory bowel disease. Concerning this clonotype: The antigen is undetermined.

CDR1 and CDR2 from the germline V gene are SGHKS and YYEKEE (reference sequence). The CDR3 consists of 13 residues. The RNA usage for each TCR library was around 4,000 ng of total RNA. Reanalyzing the 5' RACE reads, TCRdb keeps one entry per CDR3 protein, without DNA. The sample totals nearly 450,000 distinct CDR3 sequences; its top ten clones hold about 2.6%. Study observations and caveats: With inverse Simpson as the measure, TCRbeta diversity was lower in IBD patients than in healthy co-twins. IBD patients shared fewer clonotypes with others than healthy twins, especially with disease activity.

Researchers collected more than 2 ml of blood per donor. The chain uses TRBV5-5 and TRBJ2-7. The source of this sequence is a human donor with ulcerative colitis or Crohn's disease, or a healthy co-twin of an affected twin (not recorded which). Sequenced: blood. The CDR3 reads CASSREWVYEQYF.